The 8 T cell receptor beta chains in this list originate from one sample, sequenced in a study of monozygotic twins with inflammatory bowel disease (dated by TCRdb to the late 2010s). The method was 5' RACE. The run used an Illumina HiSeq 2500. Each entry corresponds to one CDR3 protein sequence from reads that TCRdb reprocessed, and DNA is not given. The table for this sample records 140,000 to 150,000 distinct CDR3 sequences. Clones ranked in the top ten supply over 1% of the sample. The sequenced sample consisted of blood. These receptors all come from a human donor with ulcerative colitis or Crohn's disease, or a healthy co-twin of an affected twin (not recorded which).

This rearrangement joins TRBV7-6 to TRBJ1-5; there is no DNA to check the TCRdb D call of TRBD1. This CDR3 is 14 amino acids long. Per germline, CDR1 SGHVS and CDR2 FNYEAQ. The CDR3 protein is CASSLGVGNQPQHF.

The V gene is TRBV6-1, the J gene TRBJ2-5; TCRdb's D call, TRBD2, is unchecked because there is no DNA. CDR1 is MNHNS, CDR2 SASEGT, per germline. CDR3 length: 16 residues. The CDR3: CASSTLAGDPQGTQYF.

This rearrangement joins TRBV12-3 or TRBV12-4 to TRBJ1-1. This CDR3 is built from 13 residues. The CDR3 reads CASSTDWATEAFF.

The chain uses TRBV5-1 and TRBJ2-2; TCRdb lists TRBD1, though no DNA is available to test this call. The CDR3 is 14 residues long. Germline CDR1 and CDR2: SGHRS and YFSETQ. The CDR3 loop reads CASSSRGVTGELFF.

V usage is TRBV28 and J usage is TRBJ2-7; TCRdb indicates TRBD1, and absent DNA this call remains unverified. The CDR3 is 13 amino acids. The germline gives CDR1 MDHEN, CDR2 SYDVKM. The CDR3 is CASTPGVSYEQYF.

CDR3 in amino acids: CASTGTDTQYF. The V gene is TRBV7-8, the J gene TRBJ2-3. CDR1 and CDR2 (germline): SGHVS, FQNEAQ. There are 11 residues in the CDR3.

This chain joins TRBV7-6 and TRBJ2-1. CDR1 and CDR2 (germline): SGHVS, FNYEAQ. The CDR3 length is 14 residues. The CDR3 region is CASSSTGEYNEQFF.

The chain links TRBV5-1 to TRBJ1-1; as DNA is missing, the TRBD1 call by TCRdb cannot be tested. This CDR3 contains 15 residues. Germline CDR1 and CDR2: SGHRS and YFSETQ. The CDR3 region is CASSLGAGTNTEAFF.